This TCR beta chain is from a study of blood T cell repertoires in COVID-19. Turning to the study itself: Nucleic acid was either cDNA or gDNA, and it came from T cells, B-cell-depleted T cells, or PBMCs.

As handled by the study authors: Reference gene primer amplification gave nucleated cell count estimates. TCRdb keeps only in-frame clones here, not all; method: immunoSEQ multiplex PCR. The DNA gave D and trimming, while V, J and clone size come from that table. The table has about 300,000 clones, more than 80% seen once. With 7 bases removed from V and 2 bases from J, the gap between germline ends came to 11 bases. This CDR3 has 13 amino acids. Germline V gives CDR1 MDHEN, CDR2 SYDVKM. Patients from Seattle were sampled longitudinally, starting during active infection. J is TRBJ1-2 and V is TRBV28, with unresolved D. The specimen sequenced was peripheral blood. The sequence derives from a woman between 50 and 59 years old with COVID-19, enrolled during active disease. CDR3 coding DNA: TGTGCCAGCAACCTGGACTCAAACTATGGCTACACCTTC. It yields the protein CASNLDSNYGYTF.